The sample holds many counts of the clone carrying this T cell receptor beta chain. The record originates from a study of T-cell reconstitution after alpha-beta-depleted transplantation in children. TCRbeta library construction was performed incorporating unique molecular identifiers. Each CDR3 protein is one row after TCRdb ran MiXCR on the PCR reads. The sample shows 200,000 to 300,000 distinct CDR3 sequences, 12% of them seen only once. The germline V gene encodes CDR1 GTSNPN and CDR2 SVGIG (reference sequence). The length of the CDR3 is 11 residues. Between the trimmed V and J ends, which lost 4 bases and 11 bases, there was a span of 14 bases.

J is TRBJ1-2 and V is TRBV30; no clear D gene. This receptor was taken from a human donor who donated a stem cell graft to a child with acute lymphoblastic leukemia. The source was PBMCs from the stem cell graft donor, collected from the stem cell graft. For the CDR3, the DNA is TGTGCCTGGACCGTCGGGCGTGGGTACACCTTC. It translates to CAWTVGRGYTF.